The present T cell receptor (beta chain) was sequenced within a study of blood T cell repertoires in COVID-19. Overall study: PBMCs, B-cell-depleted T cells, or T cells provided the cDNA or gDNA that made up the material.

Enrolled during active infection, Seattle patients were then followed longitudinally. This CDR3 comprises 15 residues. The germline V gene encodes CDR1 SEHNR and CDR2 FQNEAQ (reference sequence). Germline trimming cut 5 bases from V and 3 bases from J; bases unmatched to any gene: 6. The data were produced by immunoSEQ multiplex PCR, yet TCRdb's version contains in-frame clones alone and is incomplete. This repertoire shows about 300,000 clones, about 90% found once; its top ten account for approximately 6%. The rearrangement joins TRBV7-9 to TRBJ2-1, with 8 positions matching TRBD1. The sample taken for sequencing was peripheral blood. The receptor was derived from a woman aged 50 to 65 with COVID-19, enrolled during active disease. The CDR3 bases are TGTGCCAGCAGCATCAGGGGGCCCCTCTACAATGAGCAGTTCTTC. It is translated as CASSIRGPLYNEQFF.